This is a list of T cell receptor beta chains from one sample in a study of B cell selection in AIRE deficiency. Here immunoSEQ multiplex PCR was the method, and the copy in TCRdb shows in-frame clones only, minus some. The profile shows roughly 25,000 clones, 95% to 97% of them singletons. The sample consisted of conventional CD4+ T cells sorted from PBMCs. The receptors shown here come from a human donor with AIRE deficiency. Both conserved end residues are part of each CDR3. Each record gives: D gene, V gene, clone size, J gene, CDR3 protein, CDR3 DNA. The D gene is left open where the match is weak. Where a row states a size, it is once, few, many or the class of an expanded clone; other rows omit it.

>-|TRBV5-6|-|TRBJ1-2
CASSLAERANYGYTF
TGTGCCAGCAGCTTGGCCGAGCGGGCTAACTATGGCTACACCTTC
>TRBD1|TRBV10-3|-|TRBJ1-1
CAISEGGYTEAFF
TGTGCCATCAGTGAAGGGGGCTACACTGAAGCTTTCTTT
>-|TRBV19|-|TRBJ1-1
CASSPQRQVLGTEAFF
TGTGCCAGTAGTCCCCAAAGACAGGTTCTCGGCACTGAAGCTTTCTTT
>TRBD2|TRBV19|once|TRBJ2-3
CASSAYSGRADTQYF
TGTGCCAGTAGTGCCTATAGCGGGAGGGCAGATACGCAGTATTTT
>-|TRBV5-4|-|TRBJ2-3
CASSFPRGIDTQYF
TGTGCCAGCAGCTTTCCCAGGGGCATAGATACGCAGTATTTT
>TRBD2|TRBV28|-|TRBJ2-1
CASSDGLAPYNEQFF
TGTGCCAGCAGTGATGGACTAGCGCCCTACAATGAGCAGTTCTTC
>-|TRBV5-6|-|TRBJ1-2
CASSRGGGEYYGYTF
TGTGCCAGCAGTAGGGGTGGGGGCGAGTACTATGGCTACACCTTC
>-|TRBV5-1|-|TRBJ2-1
CASSPQPGYNEQFF
TGCGCCAGCAGCCCTCAACCAGGGTACAATGAGCAGTTCTTC
>TRBD2|TRBV28|-|TRBJ2-1
CASRLTSGTSLGLYNEQFF
TGTGCCAGCAGACTAACTAGCGGTACCTCCTTGGGCCTCTACAATGAGCAGTTCTTC
>-|TRBV6-1|-|TRBJ1-1
CASSAGQQNTEAFF
TGTGCCAGCAGTGCAGGACAACAGAACACTGAAGCTTTCTTT
>-|TRBV21-1|-|TRBJ2-3
CASIPRGREAQHTDTQYF
TGTGCCAGCATCCCCCGGGGGCGGGAGGCCCAGCACACAGATACGCAGTATTTT
>-|TRBV5-1|-|TRBJ2-3
CASSLAVGRQTDTQYF
TGCGCCAGCAGCTTGGCCGTCGGTAGACAAACAGATACGCAGTATTTT
>-|TRBV11-2|-|TRBJ2-1
CASSQTNYNEQFF
TGTGCCAGCAGCCAGACTAATTACAATGAGCAGTTCTTC
>-|TRBV18|-|TRBJ1-5
CASSVLGEPYSNQPQHF
TGTGCCAGCTCCGTATTGGGGGAGCCTTATAGCAATCAGCCCCAGCATTTT
>TRBD1|TRBV6-6|-|TRBJ1-2
CAIDRDGYTF
TGTGCCATCGACAGGGACGGCTACACCTTC
>-|TRBV19|-|TRBJ1-1
CASSIGGQNTEAFF
TGTGCCAGTAGTATAGGGGGTCAGAACACTGAAGCTTTCTTT
>-|TRBV19|-|TRBJ2-1
CASSPGHSSYNEQFF
TGTGCCAGTAGCCCGGGACACAGCTCCTACAATGAGCAGTTCTTC
>-|TRBV6-5|-|TRBJ2-2
CASSSHLGVNTGELFF
TGTGCCAGCAGTTCCCACTTAGGGGTGAACACCGGGGAGCTGTTTTTT
>-|TRBV19|-|TRBJ2-7
CASSIGQFSYEQYF
TGTGCCAGTAGTATAGGACAGTTCTCCTACGAGCAGTACTTC
>-|TRBV15|-|TRBJ1-5
CATSKDFLGQRSNQPQHF
TGTGCCACCAGCAAGGACTTCCTGGGACAAAGAAGCAATCAGCCCCAGCATTTT
>TRBD1|TRBV6-1|-|TRBJ1-2
CASSVTGGGYTF
TGTGCCAGCAGTGTGACAGGGGGTGGCTACACCTTC
>-|TRBV9|-|TRBJ1-1
CASSRGGEMNTEAFF
TGTGCCAGCAGCCGAGGAGGGGAGATGAACACTGAAGCTTTCTTT
>-|TRBV18|once|TRBJ1-1
CASSPPSNTEAFF
TGTGCCAGCTCACCACCCTCGAACACTGAAGCTTTCTTT
>TRBD2|TRBV6-1|-|TRBJ2-1
CASSLLGGYYNEQFF
TGTGCCAGCAGTCTCCTCGGGGGGTACTACAATGAGCAGTTCTTC
>TRBD2|TRBV15|-|TRBJ2-3
CATSRDWGLAGVGYTDTQYF
TGTGCCACCAGCAGAGATTGGGGACTAGCGGGAGTAGGGTACACAGATACGCAGTATTTT
>TRBD1|TRBV6-6|-|TRBJ1-1
CASRARGHTEAFF
TGTGCCAGCAGAGCTAGGGGGCACACTGAAGCTTTCTTT
>TRBD2|TRBV4-2|-|TRBJ2-1
CASSQEGGLAGSYNEQFF
TGTGCCAGCAGCCAAGAGGGGGGGCTAGCGGGATCCTACAATGAGCAGTTCTTC
>-|TRBV28|-|TRBJ1-5
CALGGVSNQPQHF
TGTGCCTTAGGGGGTGTAAGCAATCAGCCCCAGCATTTT
>TRBD2|TRBV10-3|once|TRBJ2-2
CAISARLAGEGGELFF
TGTGCCATCAGTGCGAGACTAGCGGGAGAGGGCGGGGAGCTGTTTTTT
>-|TRBV27|-|TRBJ2-3
CASSAQGRDTQYF
TGTGCCAGCAGTGCCCAAGGTCGCGATACGCAGTATTTT
>-|TRBV19|-|TRBJ1-1
CASSIGGPTEAFF
TGTGCCAGTAGTATAGGAGGACCCACTGAAGCTTTCTTT
>-|TRBV11-1|-|TRBJ1-4
CASSLGAANEKLFF
TGTGCCAGCAGCTTGGGGGCCGCTAATGAAAAACTGTTTTTT
>-|TRBV28|-|TRBJ1-1
CASTESGAWTEAFF
TGTGCCAGCACGGAGTCAGGGGCGTGGACTGAAGCTTTCTTT
>-|TRBV7-9|-|TRBJ1-1
CASSRGAANTEAFF
TGTGCCAGCAGCCGGGGGGCAGCGAACACTGAAGCTTTCTTT
>TRBD1|TRBV18|-|TRBJ1-3
CASSALRQGQSSGNTIYF
TGTGCCAGCTCAGCGCTTAGACAGGGACAGAGCTCTGGAAACACCATATATTTT
>TRBD1|TRBV19|-|TRBJ2-2
CASRAGGDTGELFF
TGTGCCAGTAGGGCAGGGGGCGACACCGGGGAGCTGTTTTTT
>TRBD1|TRBV19|-|TRBJ2-7
CASSKGGQRLYEQYF
TGTGCCAGTAGTAAAGGGGGACAGCGTCTCTACGAGCAGTACTTC
>-|TRBV19|-|TRBJ1-2
CASSIEDYGYTF
TGTGCCAGTAGTATAGAAGACTATGGCTACACCTTC
>-|TRBV13|-|TRBJ1-3
CASSLNALSGNTIYF
TGTGCCAGCAGCTTAAACGCTCTCTCTGGAAACACCATATATTTT
>-|TRBV2|-|TRBJ1-1
CASRFSGPTEAFF
TGTGCCAGCAGATTCTCAGGGCCCACTGAAGCTTTCTTT
>-|TRBV11-2|-|TRBJ1-2
CASSGDRLSGYTF
TGTGCCAGCAGCGGGGACCGCCTAAGTGGCTACACCTTC
>TRBD1|TRBV6-6|-|TRBJ2-7
CASRLGQSYEQYF
TGTGCCAGCAGATTGGGACAGTCCTACGAGCAGTACTTC
>TRBD1|TRBV28|-|TRBJ2-7
CASSRGTGLYEQYF
TGTGCCAGCAGTAGGGGGACAGGCCTCTACGAGCAGTACTTC
>-|TRBV6-1|-|TRBJ2-5
CASSAGQTWQETQYF
TGTGCCAGCAGTGCTGGACAGACCTGGCAAGAGACCCAGTACTTC
>-|TRBV7-8|-|TRBJ1-3
CASSLFARSSGNTIYF
TGTGCCAGCAGCTTATTCGCCCGATCCTCTGGAAACACCATATATTTT
>TRBD2|TRBV7-2|-|TRBJ2-7
CASSQPGLAGGRNEQYF
TGTGCCAGCAGCCAGCCGGGACTAGCGGGAGGGAGGAACGAGCAGTACTTC
>TRBD2|TRBV10-3|-|TRBJ2-1
CAISRGTSGTSEQFF
TGTGCCATCAGCCGCGGGACTAGCGGAACTAGTGAGCAGTTCTTC
>TRBD1|TRBV5-5|-|TRBJ2-7
CASSQDRAYEQYF
TGTGCCAGCAGCCAGGACAGGGCCTACGAGCAGTACTTC
>-|TRBV11-1|-|TRBJ1-1
CASSPLGANTEAFF
TGTGCCAGCAGCCCGCTAGGGGCCAACACTGAAGCTTTCTTT
>-|TRBV7-9|-|TRBJ2-1
CASSLGGPVSYNEQFF
TGTGCCAGCAGCTTAGGAGGCCCCGTATCCTACAATGAGCAGTTCTTC
>-|TRBV30|-|TRBJ1-2
CAWSNRVGYTF
TGTGCCTGGAGTAACAGGGTTGGCTACACCTTC
>-|TRBV7-3|-|TRBJ2-7
CASSPDGALGEQYF
TGTGCCAGCAGCCCCGATGGGGCGCTCGGCGAGCAGTACTTC
>-|TRBV5-6|-|TRBJ1-5
CASSSTRGRIYQPQHF
TGTGCCAGCAGCTCGACTCGGGGACGGATTTATCAGCCCCAGCATTTT
>-|TRBV5-1|-|TRBJ2-2
CASSLVSGDTGELFF
TGCGCCAGCAGCTTGGTTAGCGGCGACACCGGGGAGCTGTTTTTT
>TRBD1|TRBV10-3|-|TRBJ2-7
CAISGRQGYEQYF
TGTGCCATCAGTGGACGACAGGGCTACGAGCAGTACTTC
>TRBD2|TRBV4-1|-|TRBJ2-3
CASSLRLAGVQDTQYF
TGCGCCAGCAGCTTACGACTAGCGGGAGTTCAAGATACGCAGTATTTT
>-|TRBV28|once|TRBJ1-4
CASSLWTAGGFEKLFF
TGTGCCAGCAGTTTATGGACCGCGGGGGGGTTTGAAAAACTGTTTTTT
>-|TRBV19|-|TRBJ2-7
CASSSKGEYEQYF
TGTGCCAGTAGTTCAAAGGGGGAATACGAGCAGTACTTC
>-|TRBV7-2|-|TRBJ2-7
CASSSLIGPYEQYF
TGTGCCAGCAGCTCGCTGATAGGGCCCTACGAGCAGTACTTC